This TCR beta chain was retrieved from a study of shared clonotypes between healthy human individuals. CDR1 is MNHNY and CDR2 is SVGAGI in the germline V gene (reference sequence). Deletions cut 1 base from V and 0 bases from J, with 7 bases between. There are 14 residues in the CDR3. This table comes from immunoSEQ multiplex PCR, and its TCRdb copy is limited to in-frame clones, with some not included. The sample shows about half a million clones, approximately 80% of them seen only once. The V and J genes are TRBV6-6 and TRBJ2-7; D not resolved. The sequence was collected from a woman in her 40s in good health. Some clones in this sample may be carry-over from other donors' samples. The sequenced sample consisted of PBMCs. In DNA, the CDR3 is TGTGCCAGCAGTTACTTTCAAGTCTCCTACGAGCAGTACTTC. This translates into CASSYFQVSYEQYF.